This entry features one T cell receptor beta chain sequence. As yet, its antigen is unknown. The study based diagnoses on clinical symptoms, serum thyroxine and TRAb, thyroid ultrasound and orbital computed tomography. This sample was included in a study of T cells in Graves' hyperthyroidism and ophthalmopathy. Study-wide results and caveats: Blood also held most thyroid clonotypes expanded beyond 0.001.

Germline-derived CDR1 and CDR2 are DFQATT and SNEGSKA (reference sequence). CDR3 length: 11 amino acids. Deletions cut 8 bases from V and 1 base from J, with 8 bases between. There were TCR beta CDR3 regions amplified from RNA transcripts. RT-PCR in the first round (using the HTBI primer set) targeted the TCR CDR3. TCRdb processed the multiplex PCR reads anew with MiXCR; each CDR3 protein has one entry. The sample shows hundreds of thousands of distinct CDR3 sequences, 15% to 18% of them seen only once. The source of this sequence is a woman in her late teens or twenties with Graves' hyperthyroidism. The chain recombines TRBV20-1 with TRBJ1-1; the D is unclear. The sample was blood. The CDR3 spells CSYLGNTEAFF. CDR3 sequence (DNA): TGCAGTTATCTGGGGAACACTGAAGCTTTCTTT.